This T cell receptor (beta chain) was recorded in a study of blood T cell repertoires in COVID-19. Study-wide background: Acute and convalescent COVID-19 samples came from the United States, Italy and Spain.

This clone has at least ten counts. Assay used: immunoSEQ multiplex PCR; TCRdb lists only in-frame clones, some missing. The sample consists of 150,000 to 200,000 clones, around 76% of them appearing once. Adults between roughly 18 and 89 years of age took part from about two dozen US areas. Allocation to cohorts depended on clinical history reported by the participants. This receptor was taken from a woman aged 50 to 60 with acute COVID-19. The sample taken for sequencing was PBMCs or T cells enriched from blood (not recorded which).

In nucleotides, the CDR3 is TGTGCCAGCAGTGATAGGCGGAGCTCCTACGAGCAGTACGTC. Encoded protein: CASSDRRSSYEQYV. The chain employs TRBV6-2 or TRBV6-3 and TRBJ2-7; no clear D. V lost 5 bases and J lost 0, with 11 bases in between. The CDR3 length is 14 residues. Germline CDR1 MNHEY, CDR2 SVGEGT.